This passage covers 10 T cell receptor beta chains from one sample sequenced in a study of T cell responses to AZD1222 COVID-19 vaccine. Using immunoSEQ multiplex PCR, the repertoire was profiled, and TCRdb retains in-frame clones only, with some absent. The data show approximately 140,000 clones, 94% seen once. The source material was peripheral blood, sampled on day 0 of AZD1222 vaccination. Every receptor here comes from an adult in good health.

The gene calls are TRBV27 and TRBJ2-3; TRBD1 agrees at 11 bases. CDR3 length: 13 residues. With 6 bases clipped from V and 4 bases from J, the junction kept 0 bases outside the gene matches. Germline CDR1 reads MNHEY; CDR2 reads SMNVEV (reference sequence). CDR3 amino acids: CASRDRGPDTQYF. The CDR3 bases are TGTGCCAGCAGGGACAGGGGGCCAGATACGCAGTATTTT.

This chain links TRBV9 with TRBJ1-1; maybe TRBD1 (6 bases). This CDR3 comprises 15 residues. V lost 4 bases to trimming and J lost 5 bases, with 18 bases between them. Germline CDR1 SGDLS, CDR2 YYNGEE. The CDR3 sequence: CASSPEGGWETEAFF. The CDR3 DNA follows: TGTGCCAGCAGCCCCGAAGGGGGGTGGGAAACTGAAGCTTTCTTT.

The J gene is TRBJ2-2, the V gene TRBV24-1; D not resolved. Germline V gene lookup returns CDR1 KGHDR and CDR2 SFDVKD. V lost 0 bases and J 1 base, leaving 5 bases between the germline ends. The length of the CDR3 is 15 residues. CDR3 in DNA: TGTGCCACCAGTGATTTGTCCCAGAACACCGGGGAGCTGTTTTTT. Translating gives CATSDLSQNTGELFF.

The gene calls are TRBV7-9 and TRBJ1-2; 8 bases map to TRBD1. CDR1 is SEHNR, CDR2 FQNEAQ, per germline (reference sequence). With V trimmed by 3 bases and J by 2 bases, 5 bases remained unmatched. The CDR3 is made up of 15 amino acids. CDR3 sequence (DNA): TGTGCCAGCAGCTTCCCGGACAGGGCAAACTATGGCTACACCTTC. Translating gives CASSFPDRANYGYTF.

This clone has a single count. V and J are TRBV18 and TRBJ1-3, with 7 bases aligning to TRBD1. J was trimmed by 2 bases and V by 2 bases; bases with no gene match: 0. CDR3 length: 14 residues. Germline assignment: CDR1 KGHSH and CDR2 LQKENI. For the CDR3, the DNA is TGTGCCAGCTCACCAGACAGGGCTGGAAACACCATATATTTT. Its translation: CASSPDRAGNTIYF.

The CDR3 DNA reads as TGTGCCAGCAGCCAAGGGAGCTCTGGAAACACCATATATTTT. Translated, it gives CASSQGSSGNTIYF. The chain couples TRBV3-1 (or the pseudogene TRBV3-2) to TRBJ1-3; D is uncertain. Germline loops: CDR1 LGHDT, CDR2 YNNKEL (reference sequence). V lost 1 base and J lost 0, with 4 bases in between. This CDR3 spans 14 amino acids.

This chain joins TRBV30 and TRBJ1-1; D is ambiguous. Trimming stripped 4 bases from V and 5 bases from J, with 17 bases between. The CDR3 is 14 amino acids. CDR1 and CDR2 (germline): GTSNPN, SVGIG (reference sequence). CDR3 amino acids: CAWTLLEGWTEAFF. Here the CDR3 DNA reads TGTGCCTGGACTCTACTGGAGGGTTGGACTGAAGCTTTCTTT.

The chain joins TRBV5-1 to TRBJ2-5; D is perhaps TRBD2 (6 bases). CDR1 is SGHRS and CDR2 is YFSETQ in the germline V gene. The V and J ends lost 0 bases and 2 bases respectively, with 11 bases between them. This CDR3 contains 15 residues. Here the CDR3 reads CASSLDGTPQETQYF. The CDR3 DNA sequence: TGCGCCAGCAGCTTGGACGGGACTCCTCAAGAGACCCAGTACTTC.

The rearrangement uses TRBV5-1 and TRBJ1-5, with D unclear. CDR3 length equals 15 residues. CDR1 is SGHRS and CDR2 is YFSETQ in the germline V gene. Trimming removed 0 bases from V and 5 bases from J, with 12 bases in between. The DNA for the CDR3 is TGCGCCAGCAGCTTGGACGGGTCGGTCGATCAGCCCCAGCATTTT. Translating gives CASSLDGSVDQPQHF.

This clone was detected only a few times. The chain couples TRBV30 to TRBJ2-7; D is tentatively TRBD1 or TRBD2 (5 bases each). Germline V gives CDR1 GTSNPN, CDR2 SVGIG (reference sequence). Trimming cost V 1 base and J 4 bases, with 8 bases left between them. The CDR3 loop spans 12 amino acids. The CDR3 reads CAWSGDVYEQYV. The CDR3 DNA reads as TGTGCCTGGAGTGGGGACGTTTACGAGCAGTACGTC.